This T cell receptor beta chain stems from a study of T cell responses to AZD1222 COVID-19 vaccine. Study-wide results and limits: Without day 14 samples, only post-peak T cell repertoires were studied. Mostly white British, mostly female donors; authors suggested clonal diversity may be underestimated.

Concerning this clone: No antigen is known for it.

The germline V gene encodes CDR1 SEHNR and CDR2 FQNEAQ (reference sequence). Deletions cut 8 bases from V and 2 bases from J, with 12 bases between. This CDR3 is 13 amino acids long. The protocol was immunoSEQ multiplex PCR, while the TCRdb copy is restricted to in-frame clones and leaves out a portion. In the table there are some 150,000 clones, roughly 90% of which are singletons. Material: peripheral blood, obtained on day 0 of AZD1222 vaccination. This TCR derives from an adult in good health. The gene calls are TRBV7-9 and TRBJ1-2; TRBD1 is a possible D gene (5 bases). The CDR3 loop is CASPVSGNYGYTF. The DNA for the CDR3 is TGTGCCAGCCCCGTATCAGGGAACTATGGCTACACCTTC.